Listed here are 17 T cell receptor beta chains from one sample, sequenced in a study of T-cell reconstitution after alpha-beta-depleted transplantation in children (dated by TCRdb to about 2016). Taken with the paper, the label for treatment or condition translates to: allogeneic hematopoietic cell transplantation with graft depleted of TCRalphabeta T cells and CD19 B cells. Libraries came from PCR. The sequencing machine was an Illumina HiSeq 2500. To normalize quantification of the TCRbeta repertoire, the TCR libraries were built with molecular barcoding that relied on unique molecular identifiers. TCRdb reanalyzed the raw reads on its own, using fastp at Q25 for trimming and MiXCR for clone calling, and kept in-frame beta chains. Merged by CDR3 protein, the rows form single entries marked with the most common genes and DNA. The sample table contains just over 950,000 distinct CDR3 sequences; only one count was recorded for around 30% of them. Roughly 27% of the sample is taken by the ten largest.

This sample comprised PBMCs, mostly from graft donor cells, obtained 360 days after TCRalphabeta/CD19-depleted stem cell transplant. The receptor set was obtained from a boy under two years old who had a stem cell transplant for SCID, so the T cells may come from the graft donor.

This clonotype was seen a single time. The CDR3 protein is CSAPNRQKLQETQYF. For the CDR3, the DNA is TGCAGTGCCCCGAACCGACAGAAACTACAAGAGACCCAGTACTTC. The rearrangement uses TRBV20-1 and TRBJ2-5; possible D gene TRBD1, 5 bases. CDR1 DFQATT and CDR2 SNEGSKA come from the germline V gene (reference sequence). CDR3 length: 15 amino acids. V lost 6 bases, J lost 2 bases, and 19 bases lay in between.

This clonotype was recorded a few times. This chain uses TRBV28 with TRBJ2-5; 9 nucleotides agree with TRBD2. This CDR3 contains 17 residues. CDR1 MDHEN and CDR2 SYDVKM come from the germline V gene. After removal of 3 bases from V and 2 bases from J, the junction contained 10 bases not matched to a gene. As DNA, the CDR3 is TGTGCCAGCAGTTTTCCAAGGCTAGCGGGGTCTCAAGAGACCCAGTACTTC. This encodes CASSFPRLAGSQETQYF.

This clonotype has at least ten counts. The rearrangement links TRBV5-1 to TRBJ2-1; maybe TRBD1 (6 bases). Trimming left V 2 bases short and J 2 bases short, with 14 bases between. Germline CDR1 is SGHRS and CDR2 is YFSETQ. The CDR3 sequence is 16 residues long. Written as DNA, the CDR3 is TGCGCCAGCAGCTTTACAGGGAAGAATCCCTACAATGAGCAGTTCTTC. This codes for CASSFTGKNPYNEQFF.

This clonotype was observed a few times. J is TRBJ2-2 and V is TRBV9, with D perhaps TRBD1 (5 bases). CDR1 SGDLS and CDR2 YYNGEE come from the germline V gene. The CDR3 runs to 16 residues. Trimming removed 4 bases from V and 1 base from J, with 14 bases in between. CDR3 amino acids: CASSTTTGLNTGELFF. CDR3 nucleotides: TGTGCCAGCAGCACCACAACAGGTCTGAACACCGGGGAGCTGTTTTTT.

The chain carries TRBV12-3 or TRBV12-4 and TRBJ2-1, with TRBD2 matching over 10 bases. V shed 5 bases, J shed 6 bases, and the junction held 13 bases outside the gene matches. The CDR3 spans 17 residues. The CDR3 bases are TGTGCCAGCAGTCCCTATCCAGGACTAGCGGACACCAATGAGCAGTTCTTC. It codes for CASSPYPGLADTNEQFF.

This clonotype was seen more than once but under ten times. V and J are TRBV7-2 and TRBJ2-1, with D possibly matching TRBD1 (5 bases). The CDR3 totals 13 residues. The germline V gene encodes CDR1 SGHTA and CDR2 FQGNSA. V shed 11 bases and J shed 2 bases, with 13 bases lying between them. This chain's CDR3 is CAGSRGPYNEQFF. CDR3 in DNA: TGTGCCGGGTCTAGGGGTCCCTACAATGAGCAGTTCTTC.

This chain joins TRBV27 and TRBJ1-2; D perhaps matches TRBD1 (6 bases). In germline, CDR1 is MNHEY, CDR2 SMNVEV (reference sequence). The CDR3 extends over 16 amino acids. The germline V and J ends were trimmed by 6 bases and 5 bases, with 22 bases remaining between them. CDR3 coding DNA: TGTGCCAGCAGCCCGGGGGCTGGGGATTTTTTGTATGGCTACACCTTC. It yields the protein CASSPGAGDFLYGYTF.

This clonotype was picked up many times. The chain uses TRBV5-1 and TRBJ2-7, with D uncertain. The V end lost 4 bases, the J end lost 7 bases, and 15 bases lay between the germline ends. The CDR3 is 13 residues long. The germline gives CDR1 SGHRS, CDR2 YFSETQ. The CDR3 DNA follows: TGCGCCAGCAGCCCCTCCACCCTGGGGGAGCAGTACTTC. Its protein product is CASSPSTLGEQYF.

The chain links TRBV5-5 to TRBJ2-3; D uncertain. The CDR3 length is 15 residues. Per the germline V gene, CDR1 is SGHKS and CDR2 is YYEKEE (reference sequence). V shed 3 bases and J shed 2 bases, with 13 bases lying between them. The CDR3 loop is CASSWPRHDTDTQYF. The CDR3 DNA sequence: TGTGCCAGCAGCTGGCCCCGACACGACACAGATACGCAGTATTTT.

This clonotype came up a few times. This sequence joins TRBV11-1 and TRBJ2-7; 7 bases are a match to TRBD1. V shed 5 bases and J 1 base; nucleotides not matched to a gene: 8. The CDR3 sequence is 15 residues long. Germline V CDR1 and CDR2: SGHAT, FQDESV (reference sequence). The CDR3 loop is CASSTGTVTSYEQYF. Written as DNA, the CDR3 is TGTGCCAGCAGCACCGGGACAGTGACTTCCTACGAGCAGTACTTC.

The rearrangement uses TRBV7-2 and TRBJ2-7; 7 bases are a match to TRBD1. Germline loops: CDR1 SGHTA, CDR2 FQGNSA. J lost 1 base, V lost 2 bases, and 8 bases had no gene match. This CDR3 spans 16 amino acids. CDR3 sequence reads: CASSLLGRGISYEQYF. The CDR3 DNA follows: TGTGCCAGCAGCTTATTGGGCAGGGGGATTTCCTACGAGCAGTACTTC.

The chain recombines TRBV12-3 or TRBV12-4 with TRBJ1-3, with unresolved D. The length of the CDR3 is 11 residues. The V gene lost 5 bases and the J gene lost 3 bases, with 2 bases spanning the gap. DNA of the CDR3: TGTGCCAGCAGTGTTGGAAACACCATATATTTT. Protein product: CASSVGNTIYF.

This clonotype occurred a few times. The chain couples TRBV20-1 to TRBJ2-3; either TRBD1 or TRBD2 may fit D (5 bases each). CDR3 length: 15 amino acids. Germline CDR1 and CDR2: DFQATT and SNEGSKA (reference sequence). The ends were cut back, 5 bases at V and 2 bases at J, with 17 bases in the middle. CDR3 sequence (DNA): TGCAGTGCTCTCGTGAACTGGGGGATCACAGATACGCAGTATTTT. Its protein is CSALVNWGITDTQYF.

V gene TRBV7-8 combines with J gene TRBJ2-7, with 9 bases matching TRBD1. CDR3 size: 13 residues. V was pared by 5 bases and J by 6 bases, with 5 bases of the junction left unmatched. CDR1 SGHVS and CDR2 FQNEAQ come from the germline V gene. The CDR3 loop reads CASSMDRGGEQYF. The CDR3 nucleotides read TGTGCCAGCAGCATGGACAGGGGCGGCGAGCAGTACTTC.

This clonotype was detected only a few times. The rearrangement uses TRBV2 and TRBJ2-1, with D perhaps given as TRBD1 or TRBD2 (6 bases each). Germline V gene data show CDR1 as SNHLY and CDR2 as FYNNEI. The V end lost 6 bases, the J end lost 0 bases, and 12 bases lay between the germline ends. The CDR3 contains 15 residues. In DNA, the CDR3 is TGTGCCAGCAGACGAGGGGGGAACTCCTACAATGAGCAGTTCTTC. Protein: CASRRGGNSYNEQFF.

This clonotype came up a few times. J is TRBJ2-7 and V is TRBV10-3; D unclear. The CDR3 covers 14 residues. Germline-derived CDR1 and CDR2 are ENHRY and SYGVKD. Trimming took off 7 bases at V and 3 bases at J, with 16 bases between the two ends. CDR3 bases: TGTGCCATCACTGATCAACCAAATGTCTACGAGCAGTACTTC. As protein: CAITDQPNVYEQYF.

The rearrangement joins TRBV7-2 to TRBJ2-5; 7 positions agree with TRBD2. The germline V gene encodes CDR1 SGHTA and CDR2 FQGNSA. The CDR3 covers 13 residues. Trimming took 7 bases from V and 5 from J; bases not matched to a gene: 7. The DNA of the CDR3 is TGTGCCAGCACCAGAAGCGGGGTGGAGACCCAGTACTTC. It specifies CASTRSGVETQYF.